The source of this T cell receptor (beta chain) is a study of radiotherapy plus CTLA-4 blockade in lung cancer. Study-level findings and limits: There was expansion of tumor-derived TCR clones in blood after radiotherapy plus ipilimumab.

With regard to this clone: Its antigen is not identified.

Germline V CDR1 and CDR2: SGHTA, FQGNSA. This CDR3 contains 16 residues. V was cut by 4 bases and J by 2 bases, with 17 bases left in between. TCRdb's copy holds only in-frame clones and misses some; the assay was immunoSEQ multiplex PCR. This sample carries 11,000 to 15,000 clones, around 72% of them seen once, and the ten largest clones take 46%. The TCR sequence derives from a human donor with non-small cell lung cancer whose response to radiotherapy plus ipilimumab could not be evaluated. This chain uses TRBV7-2 with TRBJ2-5, with D perhaps matching TRBD1 (6 bases). Sequences were derived from peripheral blood, sampled from a patient treated with radiotherapy plus ipilimumab. CDR3 amino acids: CASSSGQLAWQETQYF. In DNA form, the CDR3 reads TGTGCCAGCAGCTCAGGACAGTTAGCGTGGCAAGAGACCCAGTACTTC.